Presented here are 27 T cell receptor beta chains from one specimen sequenced in a study of T cell responses to AZD1222 COVID-19 vaccine. Some clones are missing from TCRdb's copy, which holds only in-frame ones; the method was immunoSEQ multiplex PCR. The table records over 100,000 clones, around 87% of them present only once. The sample here was peripheral blood, taken on day 0 of AZD1222 vaccination. The source is an adult in good health.

The rearrangement uses TRBV28 and TRBJ1-1; the D is unclear. This CDR3 is built from 13 residues. Trimming took off 2 bases at V and 5 bases at J, with 9 bases between the two ends. The germline V gene has CDR1 MDHEN and CDR2 SYDVKM. CDR3 region: CASSLKILTEAFF. The CDR3 region has the DNA TGTGCCAGCAGTTTAAAGATATTAACTGAAGCTTTCTTT. The variable domain in full, completed from reference TRBV28 and TRBJ1-1, reads DVKVTQSSRYLVKRTGEKVFLECVQDMDHENMFWYRQDPGLGLRLIYFSYDVKMKEKGDIPEGYSVSREKKERFSLILESASTNQTSMYLCASSLKILTEAFFGQGTRLTVV.

The rearrangement joins TRBV6-5 to TRBJ2-7; D remains unclear. Trimming left V 2 bases short and J 0 bases short, with 8 bases between. From germline, CDR1 is MNHEY and CDR2 SVGAGI. This CDR3 contains 14 residues. CDR3 sequence reads: CASSYADNSYEQYF. The CDR3 nucleotides are TGTGCCAGCAGTTACGCCGACAACTCCTACGAGCAGTACTTC.

V gene TRBV15 combines with J gene TRBJ1-3; possible D gene TRBD1, 6 bases. The CDR3 is 15 amino acids. Trimming removed 2 bases at V and 3 bases at J, with 11 bases between. The V gene's germline CDR1 is LNHNV and CDR2 YYDKDF (reference sequence). CDR3: CATSRSRDIGNTIYF. CDR3 sequence (DNA): TGTGCCACCAGCAGATCCCGGGACATTGGAAACACCATATATTTT.

This clone occurred a few times. J is TRBJ2-7 and V is TRBV12-3 or TRBV12-4; 9 bases agree with TRBD1. V trimming: 7 bases; J trimming: 5 bases; junction bases outside the gene matches: 6. The CDR3 spans 13 residues. The CDR3 region has the DNA TGTGCCAGCACCGGGACAGGGCGCCACGAGCAGTACTTC. Residues: CASTGTGRHEQYF.

This chain links TRBV29-1 with TRBJ2-7; 7 nucleotides line up with TRBD2. CDR1 and CDR2 from the germline V gene are SQVTM and ANQGSEA. J was trimmed by 0 bases and V by 6 bases; bases with no gene match: 11. The CDR3 covers 15 residues. The CDR3: CSVDVASGSSYEQYF. In DNA, the CDR3 is TGCAGCGTCGACGTAGCTAGCGGCAGCTCCTACGAGCAGTACTTC.

The V call is TRBV3-1 (or the pseudogene TRBV3-2), the J call TRBJ2-1, with D hard to call. Trimming took 4 bases from V and 5 from J, leaving 18 bases between them. This CDR3 has 16 amino acids. CDR1 is LGHDT, CDR2 YNNKEL, per germline (reference sequence). The CDR3 nucleotides read TGTGCCAGCAGCCGGATGGGCGCGACCCCCAACAATGAGCAGTTCTTC. Encoded protein: CASSRMGATPNNEQFF.

The chain has TRBV24-1 and TRBJ2-2; a possible D gene is TRBD1 (5 bases). V gave up 4 bases and J gave up 2 bases, with 10 bases separating them. Germline lookup yields CDR1 KGHDR and CDR2 SFDVKD. This CDR3 comprises 15 residues. The CDR3 DNA reads as TGTGCCACCAGTGACCACAGGAGAAACACCGGGGAGCTGTTTTTT. The encoded protein is CATSDHRRNTGELFF.

The chain links TRBV7-6 to TRBJ2-1; the D gene is possibly TRBD2 (6 bases). Trimming left V 3 bases short and J 2 bases short, with 14 bases between. The CDR3 loop spans 16 amino acids. Germline loops: CDR1 SGHVS, CDR2 FNYEAQ. The CDR3 region has the DNA TGTGCCAGCAGCTTCCAAGGGCGGGATCCCTACAATGAGCAGTTCTTC. It codes for CASSFQGRDPYNEQFF.

The chain combines TRBV19 with TRBJ1-3, with 7 bases identical to TRBD1. Germline CDR1 LNHDA, CDR2 SQIVND (reference sequence). V lost 5 bases and J lost 0; bases outside the gene matches: 4. The CDR3 spans 15 residues. The CDR3, as DNA: TGTGCCAGTAGTGGACAGGCGAGCTCTGGAAACACCATATATTTT. Translating it yields CASSGQASSGNTIYF.

The chain recombines TRBV18 with TRBJ2-2; D unclear. V was trimmed by 3 bases and J by 4 bases, leaving 12 bases between them. The CDR3 length is 15 residues. Germline CDR1 reads KGHSH; CDR2 reads LQKENI. The CDR3 bases are TGTGCCAGCTCACCCTTGACGCGAGGCACCGGGGAGCTGTTTTTT. Translation: CASSPLTRGTGELFF.

V usage is TRBV7-2 and J usage is TRBJ2-1; TRBD2 matches at 7 bases. Per germline, CDR1 SGHTA and CDR2 FQGNSA. The CDR3 sequence is 14 residues long. The junction had 14 bases not matched to a gene; V was cut back by 11 bases and J by 7 bases. The CDR3 DNA reads as TGTGCCGCGGGGAGGGGAGGGAGTCCGAATGAGCAGTTCTTC. This translates into CAAGRGGSPNEQFF.

The CDR3 reads CASSQDSFYEQYF. The CDR3 bases are TGTGCCAGCAGCCAGGACAGTTTTTACGAGCAGTACTTC. The chain combines TRBV11-3 with TRBJ2-7, with D tentatively TRBD1 (6 bases). V lost 5 bases and J lost 4, with 12 bases in between. CDR3 length: 13 residues. CDR1 is SGHNT, CDR2 YENEEA, per germline.

The chain is built from TRBV10-3 and TRBJ1-2, with 8 bases fitting TRBD1. Trimming cost V 4 bases and J 2 bases; bases outside gene matches: 9. CDR3 length: 16 amino acids. The V gene's germline CDR1 is ENHRY and CDR2 SYGVKD. The CDR3 DNA follows: TGTGCCATCAGTGCATTGGAGGACAGGGAAAACTATGGCTACACCTTC. Translating it yields CAISALEDRENYGYTF.

The chain uses TRBV24-1 and TRBJ1-3; weak D call: TRBD1 (6 bases). Germline CDR1 and CDR2: KGHDR and SFDVKD. The CDR3 has 15 residues. V lost 5 bases and J 2 bases, leaving 12 bases between the germline ends. The CDR3 protein is CATSASQGTGNTIYF. The CDR3 region has the DNA TGTGCCACCAGTGCCTCACAGGGTACTGGAAACACCATATATTTT.

The chain combines TRBV10-3 with TRBJ2-6; TRBD2 matches at 8 bases. Germline V gene lookup returns CDR1 ENHRY and CDR2 SYGVKD. With 8 bases clipped from V and 0 bases from J, the junction kept 6 bases outside the gene matches. This CDR3 comprises 16 residues. The CDR3 DNA follows: TGTGCCATCCGGGGGGGGCAAGACTCTGGGGCCAACGTCCTGACTTTC. This translates into CAIRGGQDSGANVLTF.

This chain links TRBV30 with TRBJ2-1; D gene uncertain. Trimming shortened V by 4 bases and J by 7 bases, and 14 bases separated the two germline ends. CDR1 and CDR2 (germline): GTSNPN, SVGIG (reference sequence). This CDR3 has 13 amino acids. Written as DNA, the CDR3 is TGTGCCTGGACAGGTCGTAACGGGAATGAGCAGTTCTTC. Encoded protein: CAWTGRNGNEQFF.

This chain connects TRBV28 to TRBJ1-1; D unclear. Germline V gives CDR1 MDHEN, CDR2 SYDVKM. V was cut by 6 bases and J by 3 bases, with 5 bases left in between. This CDR3 is 11 amino acids long. This CDR3 reads CASRLDTEAFF. The CDR3 DNA reads TGTGCCAGCAGGCTCGACACTGAAGCTTTCTTT.

The J gene is TRBJ1-5, the V gene TRBV28, with D perhaps TRBD1 (6 bases). V was trimmed by 4 bases and J by 3 bases, leaving 16 bases between them. The CDR3 runs 16 residues. Germline V gives CDR1 MDHEN, CDR2 SYDVKM. CDR3 coding DNA: TGTGCCAGCAGTTGGGGATTAGGGGGTGACAATCAGCCCCAGCATTTT. This sequence encodes CASSWGLGGDNQPQHF. The full variable domain, in which reference TRBV28 and TRBJ1-5 provide the parts outside the CDR3, is DVKVTQSSRYLVKRTGEKVFLECVQDMDHENMFWYRQDPGLGLRLIYFSYDVKMKEKGDIPEGYSVSREKKERFSLILESASTNQTSMYLCASSWGLGGDNQPQHFGDGTRLSIL.

This clone turned up a few times. The chain uses TRBV10-2 and TRBJ1-2, with 8 nucleotides matching TRBD1. V was pared by 6 bases and J by 4 bases, with 4 bases of the junction left unmatched. There are 13 residues in the CDR3. Per germline, CDR1 WSHSY and CDR2 SAAADI. This CDR3 reads CASSTTGVYGYTF. CDR3 DNA sequence: TGCGCCAGCAGCACGACAGGGGTCTATGGCTACACCTTC.

The chain employs TRBV12-3 or TRBV12-4 and TRBJ1-6; 8 positions match TRBD1. The CDR3 is 13 residues long. The trim removed 6 bases at V and 9 bases at J, leaving 4 bases unmatched. The CDR3 spells CASSLDRVSPLHF. CDR3 coding DNA: TGTGCCAGCAGCCTGGACAGGGTTTCACCCCTCCACTTT.

V and J are TRBV9 and TRBJ2-3; D possibly corresponds to TRBD2 (5 bases). Trimming shortened V by 4 bases and J by 2 bases, and 17 bases separated the two germline ends. Germline V gene sequence: CDR1 SGDLS, CDR2 YYNGEE. The CDR3 covers 16 residues. The CDR3 loop is CASSPDVGGSTDTQYF. As DNA, the CDR3 is TGTGCCAGCAGCCCTGACGTAGGCGGGTCCACAGATACGCAGTATTTT.

The chain recombines TRBV6-6 with TRBJ1-6; 8 bases are shared with TRBD1. J lost 9 bases, V lost 3 bases, and 7 bases had no gene match. The CDR3 is 15 residues long. From germline, CDR1 is MNHNY and CDR2 SVGAGI (reference sequence). The CDR3 region is CASSYSTGEGSPLHF. The CDR3 bases are TGTGCCAGCAGTTATTCGACAGGGGAAGGTTCACCCCTCCACTTT.

This chain connects TRBV28 to TRBJ1-3; D might be TRBD1 (5 bases). Germline V gene data show CDR1 as MDHEN and CDR2 as SYDVKM. Trimming took off 6 bases at V and 4 bases at J, with 13 bases between the two ends. The length of the CDR3 is 14 residues. DNA for the CDR3: TGTGCCAGCAGGACTCAGGGAAGAGGAAACACCATATATTTT. Encoded protein: CASRTQGRGNTIYF.

V is TRBV5-1 and J is TRBJ2-5; the match to TRBD1 covers 7 bases. The CDR3 sequence is 13 residues long. Germline V gene sequence: CDR1 SGHRS, CDR2 YFSETQ. Losses at the gene ends were 3 bases for V and 2 bases for J; bases not matched to a gene: 1. CDR3 nucleotide sequence: TGCGCCAGCAGCTCCAGGGGGCAAGAGACCCAGTACTTC. It yields the protein CASSSRGQETQYF. The full variable domain, its missing parts supplied by reference TRBV5-1 and TRBJ2-5, is KAGVTQTPRYLIKTRGQQVTLSCSPISGHRSVSWYQQTPGQGLQFLFEYFSETQRNKGNFPGRFSGRQFSNSRSEMNVSTLELGDSALYLCASSSRGQETQYFGPGTRLLVL.

This chain connects TRBV27 to TRBJ1-6, with 9 bases matching TRBD1. The CDR3 consists of 16 residues. CDR1 MNHEY and CDR2 SMNVEV come from the germline V gene (reference sequence). The V gene end was trimmed by 2 bases and the J gene end by 14 bases; junction bases not matched to a gene: 13. The CDR3 DNA is TGTGCCAGCAGTTTACCTACCGGGACAGGGCAGTTATCCCTCCACTTT. Protein: CASSLPTGTGQLSLHF.

The V call is TRBV10-3, the J call TRBJ2-5; D remains unclear. Germline V CDR1 and CDR2: ENHRY, SYGVKD. The ends were cut back, 3 bases at V and 3 bases at J, with 5 bases in the middle. This CDR3 region has 12 residues. The CDR3 nucleotides are TGTGCCATCAGTGACATAGAAGAGACCCAGTACTTC. Amino acids: CAISDIEETQYF.

This chain joins TRBV7-2 and TRBJ1-2, with D perhaps TRBD1 (6 bases). Per germline, CDR1 SGHTA and CDR2 FQGNSA. The CDR3 extends over 15 amino acids. The V end was cut by 3 bases, the J end by 7 bases, with 18 bases between. CDR3 residues: CASSLGASSGSGYTF. In DNA form, the CDR3 reads TGTGCCAGCAGCTTGGGGGCCAGTTCCGGGTCTGGCTACACCTTC.